The 29 T cell receptor beta chains given below trace back to one sample, sequenced in a study of cytomegalovirus exposure and HLA in healthy donors. Use of 60 Vbeta and 13 Jbeta primers characterized the PCR. Using immunoSEQ multiplex PCR, the repertoire was profiled, and TCRdb retains in-frame clones only, with some absent. Among around 60,000 clones listed, more than 70% were seen once. Sequencing input: PBMCs. The receptors come from a man in his fifties in good health and CMV-seropositive.

V usage is TRBV29-1 and J usage is TRBJ2-5; no clear D gene. The CDR3 is made up of 12 amino acids. From germline, CDR1 is SQVTM and CDR2 ANQGSEA. V shed 4 bases and J shed 5 bases, with 11 bases lying between them. The CDR3 is CSVAGSGETQYF. CDR3 in DNA: TGCAGCGTTGCCGGGTCTGGGGAGACCCAGTACTTC.

The chain carries TRBV6-1 and TRBJ2-3, with TRBD2 identical over 10 bases. V shed 6 bases and J 2 bases; nucleotides not matched to a gene: 5. CDR3 length equals 15 residues. Germline V CDR1 and CDR2: MNHNS, SASEGT. Here the CDR3 DNA reads TGTGCCAGCAGAGAGACTAGCGGGTCCACAGATACGCAGTATTTT. Protein sequence: CASRETSGSTDTQYF.

This clone occurred a few times. The chain uses TRBV27 and TRBJ2-1; 9 bases are a match to TRBD1. The CDR3 sequence is 15 residues long. In germline, CDR1 is MNHEY, CDR2 SMNVEV (reference sequence). J lost 9 bases, V lost 2 bases, and 8 bases had no gene match. The CDR3 reads CASSLQGQGAFEQFF. In DNA form, the CDR3 reads TGTGCCAGCAGTTTACAGGGACAGGGCGCGTTTGAGCAGTTCTTC.

The table lists this clone with a few counts. The genes are TRBV30 and TRBJ1-1; unclear D gene. V shed 1 base and J shed 1 base, with 7 bases lying between them. The CDR3 contains 13 residues. Germline V lookup: CDR1 GTSNPN, CDR2 SVGIG (reference sequence). CDR3 sequence: CAWSGRKNTEAFF. In nucleotides, the CDR3 is TGTGCCTGGAGTGGGAGGAAGAACACTGAAGCTTTCTTT.

The sample holds a few counts of this clone. The chain is built from TRBV11-3 and TRBJ2-7; TRBD1 matches at 9 bases. Germline CDR1 reads SGHNT; CDR2 reads YENEEA. The V gene end was trimmed by 5 bases and the J gene end by 5 bases; junction bases not matched to a gene: 13. This CDR3 has 16 residues. Here the CDR3 reads CASSLKSGQGDNEQYF. The DNA of the CDR3 is TGTGCCAGCAGCCTCAAATCGGGACAGGGAGACAACGAGCAGTACTTC. Using reference TRBV11-3 and TRBJ2-7 for the parts outside the CDR3, the full variable domain is EAGVVQSPRYKIIEKKQPVAFWCNPISGHNTLYWYLQNLGQGPELLIRYENEEAVDDSQLPKDRFSAERLKGVDSTLKIQPAELGDSAVYLCASSLKSGQGDNEQYFGPGTRLTVT.

The chain links TRBV6-1 to TRBJ1-5; 7 bases agree with TRBD1. Trimming cost V 7 bases and J 1 base; bases outside gene matches: 1. The CDR3 contains 13 residues. Germline lookup yields CDR1 MNHNS and CDR2 SASEGT. CDR3 sequence (DNA): TGTGCCAGCATGGGACAGAGCAATCAGCCCCAGCATTTT. Protein sequence: CASMGQSNQPQHF.

The chain joins TRBV6-6 to TRBJ1-5; D unclear. Trimming shortened V by 2 bases and J by 1 base, and 3 bases separated the two germline ends. The length of the CDR3 is 13 residues. CDR1 MNHNY and CDR2 SVGAGI come from the germline V gene (reference sequence). The CDR3 nucleotides read TGTGCCAGCAGTTACCTGAGCAATCAGCCCCAGCATTTT. It yields the protein CASSYLSNQPQHF.

The rearrangement links TRBV7-2 to TRBJ1-2; D not certain. Trimming removed 4 bases at V and 8 bases at J, with 20 bases between. This CDR3 is 15 amino acids long. Germline loops: CDR1 SGHTA, CDR2 FQGNSA. As DNA, the CDR3 is TGTGCCAGCAGCTACGAGGTGTGGCCCCGGGTGGGCTACACCTTC. This gives the protein CASSYEVWPRVGYTF.

The chain recombines TRBV11-3 with TRBJ2-1; TRBD1 aligns across 8 bases. Germline CDR1 is SGHNT and CDR2 is YENEEA. V gave up 5 bases and J gave up 6 bases; unmatched junction bases: 3. The CDR3 is made up of 13 amino acids. CDR3 sequence: CASSNTGGNEQFF. CDR3 coding DNA: TGTGCCAGCAGCAATACAGGGGGCAATGAGCAGTTCTTC.

The rearrangement links TRBV30 to TRBJ1-1; TRBD1 matches 8 bases. Trimming at V came to 5 bases and at J to 0 bases, leaving 2 bases not matched to a gene. In germline, CDR1 is GTSNPN, CDR2 SVGIG (reference sequence). The CDR3 runs 13 residues. The CDR3 sequence: CAWETGVNTEAFF. In DNA, the CDR3 is TGTGCCTGGGAGACAGGGGTGAACACTGAAGCTTTCTTT.

The chain carries TRBV14 and TRBJ2-1; D unclear. Germline V lookup: CDR1 SGHDN, CDR2 FVKESK. The V gene lost 7 bases and the J gene lost 10 bases, with 20 bases spanning the gap. The CDR3 consists of 14 residues. DNA of the CDR3: TGTGCCAGCAATCCCGCTAGATCCTACCCCGAGCAGTTCTTC. Translated, it gives CASNPARSYPEQFF.

The chain's CDR3 is CASSNGTGKPLNEKLFF. The CDR3 DNA reads as TGTGCCAGCAGTAATGGGACAGGGAAACCCCTTAATGAAAAACTGTTTTTT. This sequence joins TRBV28 and TRBJ1-4, with 9 bases lining up with TRBD1. V trimming: 5 bases; J trimming: 4 bases; junction bases outside the gene matches: 11. The CDR3 covers 17 residues. Germline values: CDR1 MDHEN, CDR2 SYDVKM.

The rearrangement uses TRBV5-1 and TRBJ1-2, with TRBD1 identical over 7 bases. The CDR3 loop spans 14 amino acids. The J segment lost 4 bases and the V segment lost 1 base, leaving 4 bases of the junction unmatched. Germline V gene lookup returns CDR1 SGHRS and CDR2 YFSETQ. The DNA of the CDR3 is TGCGCCAGCAGCTTGACGACAGGGAGCTATGGCTACACCTTC. Translated, it gives CASSLTTGSYGYTF.

The chain is built from TRBV7-3 and TRBJ2-6; TRBD2 is a possible D gene (5 bases). V was clipped by 2 bases and J by 2 bases, with 7 bases between them. Germline V gene sequence: CDR1 SGHTA, CDR2 FQGTGA. The CDR3 has 15 residues. CDR3 sequence (DNA): TGTGCCAGCAGCTTAGGGAGTGCTGGGGCCAACGTCCTGACTTTC. It codes for CASSLGSAGANVLTF.

The CDR3 region is CASSPGASPRTDTQYF. The DNA for the CDR3 is TGTGCCAGCAGCCCAGGGGCGTCCCCCCGCACAGATACGCAGTATTTT. The rearrangement joins TRBV7-3 to TRBJ2-3; D possibly corresponds to TRBD1 (6 bases). Trimming shortened V by 5 bases and J by 1 base, and 16 bases separated the two germline ends. Germline loops: CDR1 SGHTA, CDR2 FQGTGA. CDR3 size: 16 residues.

This sequence joins TRBV19 and TRBJ1-1; D might be TRBD1 (5 bases). CDR1 and CDR2 from the germline V gene are LNHDA and SQIVND (reference sequence). This CDR3 has 13 amino acids. Trimming cost V 4 bases and J 4 bases, with 10 bases left between them. In DNA, the CDR3 is TGTGCCAGTAGTAGAAGGGGTCTCACTGAAGCTTTCTTT. Translated: CASSRRGLTEAFF.

This chain uses TRBV7-9 with TRBJ1-2; D is unresolved. The CDR3 has 14 amino acids. V lost 5 bases to trimming and J lost 5 bases, with 15 bases between them. CDR1 is SEHNR and CDR2 is FQNEAQ in the germline V gene (reference sequence). The CDR3 loop reads CASSLTGMNYGYTF. CDR3 nucleotides: TGTGCCAGCAGCCTGACCGGGATGAATTATGGCTACACCTTC.

The chain links TRBV29-1 to TRBJ2-2; TRBD2 agrees at 8 bases. Germline CDR1 reads SQVTM; CDR2 reads ANQGSEA. The CDR3 loop spans 14 amino acids. V shed 4 bases and J 7 bases; nucleotides not matched to a gene: 8. The CDR3 loop is CSVGGTRIDGELFF. CDR3 nucleotide sequence: TGCAGCGTTGGAGGGACTAGAATTGACGGGGAGCTGTTTTTT.

This chain uses TRBV2 with TRBJ1-5, with a weak D call TRBD1 (6 bases). The CDR3 extends over 13 amino acids. Between the trimmed V and J ends, which lost 6 bases and 6 bases, there was a span of 12 bases. Germline CDR1 and CDR2: SNHLY and FYNNEI. CDR3 sequence reads: CASSDRPSQPQHF. The DNA of the CDR3 is TGTGCCAGCAGCGACAGGCCCTCTCAGCCCCAGCATTTT.

The chain uses TRBV4-1 and TRBJ1-4, with 11 bases aligning to TRBD1. Germline CDR1 and CDR2: MGHRA and YSYEKL. The CDR3 length is 16 residues. Trimming at V came to 3 bases and at J to 4 bases, leaving 4 bases not matched to a gene. In DNA form, the CDR3 reads TGCGCCAGCAGCCAGGAGGACAGGGGGCTTAATGAAAAACTGTTTTTT. Its translation is CASSQEDRGLNEKLFF.

This clone was observed a single time. The V and J genes are TRBV13 and TRBJ1-2; no reliable D call. CDR1 and CDR2 from the germline V gene are PRHDT and FYEKMQ (reference sequence). The CDR3 extends over 13 amino acids. The germline V and J ends were trimmed by 0 bases and 4 bases, with 6 bases remaining between them. The CDR3 DNA is TGTGCCAGCAGCTTAGGAGTCAGCTATGGCTACACCTTC. It codes for CASSLGVSYGYTF.

V usage is TRBV5-1 and J usage is TRBJ2-1; D remains unclear. The CDR3 loop spans 13 amino acids. Trimming left V 5 bases short and J 3 bases short, with 9 bases between. CDR1 is SGHRS, CDR2 YFSETQ, per germline. In DNA, the CDR3 is TGCGCCAGCAGGATGAACGGCTACAATGAGCAGTTCTTC. Translated: CASRMNGYNEQFF.

This chain connects TRBV18 to TRBJ1-2; perhaps TRBD1 as D (5 bases). The CDR3 consists of 19 residues. Germline assignment: CDR1 KGHSH and CDR2 LQKENI. The germline V and J ends were trimmed by 2 bases and 4 bases, with 26 bases remaining between them. In DNA, the CDR3 is TGTGCCAGCTCACCAAAGCTGGACGACAGTCCCTCGCCACTCTATGGCTACACCTTC. It specifies CASSPKLDDSPSPLYGYTF.

This clone appeared a single time. The chain uses TRBV7-2 and TRBJ2-7; 9 positions agree with TRBD2. The J segment lost 2 bases and the V segment lost 7 bases, leaving 18 bases of the junction unmatched. Germline V gene sequence: CDR1 SGHTA, CDR2 FQGNSA. The CDR3 contains 18 residues. CDR3: CASTPTAGGGQIPYEQYF. The CDR3 DNA sequence: TGTGCCAGCACCCCTACGGCGGGGGGGGGACAAATCCCCTACGAGCAGTACTTC.

This chain connects TRBV5-4 to TRBJ2-2; tentatively, D is TRBD1 (5 bases). The CDR3 totals 15 residues. V was clipped by 3 bases and J by 1 base, with 10 bases between them. Germline CDR1 is SGHNT and CDR2 is YYREEE (reference sequence). CDR3 sequence (DNA): TGTGCCAGCAGCTGGCGGCAGGGGAACACCGGGGAGCTGTTTTTT. Protein product: CASSWRQGNTGELFF. Based on the CDR3 plus reference TRBV5-4 and TRBJ2-2, the full variable domain is ETGVTQSPTHLIKTRGQQVTLRCSSQSGHNTVSWYQQALGQGPQFIFQYYREEENGRGNFPPRFSGLQFPNYSSELNVNALELDDSALYLCASSWRQGNTGELFFGEGSRLTVL.

This chain connects TRBV7-2 to TRBJ2-5, with 9 bases lining up with TRBD1. The CDR3 length is 12 residues. Looked up from germline, CDR1 is SGHTA and CDR2 is FQGNSA. V trimming: 3 bases; J trimming: 13 bases; junction bases outside the gene matches: 6. This CDR3 is CASSLNPGQGYF. CDR3 DNA sequence: TGTGCCAGCAGCTTGAACCCGGGACAGGGGTACTTC. The variable domain in full, with the rest retrieved from reference TRBV7-2 and TRBJ2-5, is GAGVSQSPSNKVTEKGKDVELRCDPISGHTALYWYRQSLGQGLEFLIYFQGNSAPDKSGLPSDRFSAERTGGSVSTLTIQRTQQEDSAVYLCASSLNPGQGYFGPGTRLLVL.

The J gene is TRBJ2-5, the V gene TRBV6-5, with TRBD2 matching 7 bases. The J segment lost 5 bases and the V segment lost 0 bases, leaving 3 bases of the junction unmatched. In germline, CDR1 is MNHEY, CDR2 SVGAGI. The CDR3 runs 14 residues. The CDR3 reads CASSYSTGGETQYF. CDR3 bases: TGTGCCAGCAGTTACTCGACGGGAGGTGAGACCCAGTACTTC.

V is TRBV6-5 and J is TRBJ1-2; D not certain. The CDR3 totals 13 residues. V dropped 2 bases and J dropped 6 bases, with 10 bases sitting between them. In germline, CDR1 is MNHEY, CDR2 SVGAGI. This CDR3 is CASSYGGGHGYTF. The DNA for the CDR3 is TGTGCCAGCAGTTACGGTGGAGGGCATGGCTACACCTTC.

The sample holds a few counts of this clone. The J gene is TRBJ2-6, the V gene TRBV19; 7 positions match TRBD1. Germline lookup yields CDR1 LNHDA and CDR2 SQIVND (reference sequence). The ends lost 7 bases at V and 0 bases at J; junction bases unmatched: 9. The CDR3 is 17 residues long. The CDR3 sequence is CASTKGQESSGANVLTF. The DNA for the CDR3 is TGTGCCAGTACCAAAGGACAGGAAAGCTCTGGGGCCAACGTCCTGACTTTC.